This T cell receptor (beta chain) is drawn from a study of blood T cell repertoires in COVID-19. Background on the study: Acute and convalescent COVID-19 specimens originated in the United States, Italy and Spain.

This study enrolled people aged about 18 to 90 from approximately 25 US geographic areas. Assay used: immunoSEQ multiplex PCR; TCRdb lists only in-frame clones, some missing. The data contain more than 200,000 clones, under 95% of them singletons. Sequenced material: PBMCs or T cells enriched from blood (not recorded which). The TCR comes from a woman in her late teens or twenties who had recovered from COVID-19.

The CDR3 region has the DNA TGTGCCAGTAGTATAAGCGGGACCTCCTACGAGCAGTACTTC. It encodes CASSISGTSYEQYF. The rearrangement links TRBV19 to TRBJ2-7; TRBD2 matches 7 bases. The J segment lost 0 bases and the V segment lost 2 bases, leaving 1 base of the junction unmatched. Germline lookup yields CDR1 LNHDA and CDR2 SQIVND (reference sequence). The CDR3 runs to 14 residues.